This T cell receptor (beta chain) originates from a study of blood T cells in healthy people across ages. The CDR3 contains 14 residues. The germline CDR1 and CDR2 sequences are DFQATT and SNEGSKA (reference sequence). Together with a sample-barcoded 5' primer, a J-beta primer mix was included in a second PCR lasting roughly 6 to 12 cycles. TCRdb passed the 5' RACE reads through MiXCR, listing each CDR3 protein once. The sample yields roughly 410,000 distinct CDR3 sequences, 50% to 60% seen once. Input material: blood. This sequence originates from a man in his 60s in good health. The chain has TRBV20-1 and TRBJ2-4, with TRBD1 matching 9 bases. The DNA end is a closer match to TRBJ2-7, so the J assignment may be wrong. The CDR3 nucleotides are TGCAGTGCTAGACCTACAGGGGGCCCCTACGAGCAGTACTTC. This sequence encodes CSARPTGGPYEQYF.